Below, one T cell receptor beta chain is given with its context. This clonotype was picked up many times. Its recognized antigen is unknown. Per-base quality was not reported, and no clone a single base away is much larger than it. Sequences SQVTM (CDR1) and ANQGSEA (CDR2) are obtained from the germline V gene. From the cysteine through the phenylalanine, the CDR3 covers 16 amino acids. The entry retains the CDR3 DNA only, 48 bases that are in frame from base 1. Relative to germline, V is 6 bases shorter and J is 7 bases shorter, with 24 bases between their ends. The axillary draining lymph nodes of breast cancer patients were the source of the lymph node samples. These data originate in a study of breast tumors, draining lymph nodes, adjacent tissues (dated by TCRdb to the mid-2010s). Context from the whole study: Breast cancer patients provided tumor, adjacent nontumor tissue and axillary lymph nodes, and the study compared the TCR beta repertoires across these three sources. The study aimed to assess the relationships and possible T-cell exchange between tumor, surrounding tissue and draining lymph node repertoires in human breast cancer.

The sample was run on an Illumina HiSeq 2000. TCR beta chain libraries were generated through multiplex PCR amplification. High-throughput sequencing was used to analyze the amplified TCR beta chain products. TCRdb redid the processing of the public reads, applying fastp at Q25 and MiXCR, and retained in-frame beta chains. Every entry covers one CDR3 protein and lists the most common genes and DNA from its rows. In all, the sample holds approximately 90,000 distinct CDR3 sequences, and over 25% of those were seen once. 8.1% of the sample rests with the top ten. On the study overall, not on this receptor specifically: The data were considered consistent with most tumor T cells being derived from the lymph node and subsequently expanding within tumor tissue. Rather than being directly demonstrated, the conclusion that tumor T cells originate in lymph nodes was presented as consistent with a hypothesis. Tumor and nontumor tissue repertoires were significantly more similar in luminal-like than in basal-like breast cancer. T-cell repertoire diversity in tumors was found to be lower than in lymph nodes but higher than in nontumor tissue, and preferential V and J gene usage was observed.

Recombination linked TRBV29-1 to TRBJ1-4; D gene: possibly TRBD1, on 6 matching bases. The source of this sequence is a female donor with breast cancer. Some clones in this sample may be carry-over from other donors' samples. Material for sequencing was axillary lymph node tissue. The CDR3 sequence is CSVRDPQGAGGEKLFF. The bases are TGCAGCGTCCGGGATCCACAGGGAGCGGGGGGTGAAAAACTGTTTTTT. With the rest looked up from the reference TRBV29-1 and TRBJ1-4 genes rather than sequenced, the full variable domain is SAVISQKPSRDICQRGTSLTIQCQVDSQVTMMFWYRQQPGQSLTLIATANQGSEATYESGFVIDKFPISRPNLTFSTLTVSNMSPEDSSIYLCSVRDPQGAGGEKLFFGSGTQLSVL.